Sequencing of this TCR beta chain was carried out in a study of regulatory T cells in long-lasting Graves disease. Across the whole study: The study enrolled newly diagnosed Graves' patients on antithyroid drugs under 3 months. Overall study results and limits: Persistent patients had more shared public clonotypes (around 2,700) than new patients (966). Among samples with persistent disease, TRBV28, TRBJ1-2 and TRBJ2-5 were favored. Newly diagnosed Graves' patients had higher TCR diversity than persistent ones.

To make TCR beta libraries, researchers used iRepertoire HTBI primers and Arm-PCR of CDR3 regions. TCRdb analysed the multiplex PCR reads with MiXCR anew, one entry per CDR3 protein. The sample has roughly 380,000 distinct CDR3 sequences, over 15% seen once. Comments on this clonotype: Its antigen is still unknown.

The CDR3 length is 16 residues. Germline V CDR1 and CDR2: SGHVS, FQNEAQ. The time point here: newly diagnosed GD, antithyroid drugs for less than 3 months. Researchers made the TCR library from RNA that was extracted from PBMCs. This same sample was also taken into another study, of T cells in Graves' hyperthyroidism and ophthalmopathy.

The chain uses TRBV7-8 and TRBJ2-5, with 7 bases fitting TRBD1. The end of the DNA aligns better with TRBJ2-1, so the J call may be wrong. The clonotype comes from a man between 35 and 55 years old with Graves disease. Specimen: peripheral blood mononuclear cells (PBMCs), collected at new diagnosis, from a patient treated with antithyroid drugs. CDR3 protein: CASSLGPRTGAYEQFF. CDR3 DNA sequence: TGTGCCAGCAGCTTAGGTCCCAGGACAGGAGCCTACGAGCAGTTCTTC.